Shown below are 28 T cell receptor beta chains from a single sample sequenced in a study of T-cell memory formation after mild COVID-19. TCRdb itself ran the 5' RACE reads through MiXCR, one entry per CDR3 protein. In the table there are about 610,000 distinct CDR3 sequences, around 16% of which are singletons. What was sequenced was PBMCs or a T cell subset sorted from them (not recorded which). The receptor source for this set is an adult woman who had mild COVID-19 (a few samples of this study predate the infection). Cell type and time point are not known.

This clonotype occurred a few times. The CDR3 is CASSDRAGGLVNYGYTF. The CDR3 DNA reads as TGTGCCAGCAGTGATCGGGCAGGGGGCCTAGTAAACTATGGCTACACCTTC. The chain links TRBV2 to TRBJ1-2; 8 nucleotides match TRBD1. The CDR3 is 17 amino acids. In germline, CDR1 is SNHLY, CDR2 FYNNEI. Trimming at V came to 3 bases and at J to 2 bases, leaving 11 bases not matched to a gene.

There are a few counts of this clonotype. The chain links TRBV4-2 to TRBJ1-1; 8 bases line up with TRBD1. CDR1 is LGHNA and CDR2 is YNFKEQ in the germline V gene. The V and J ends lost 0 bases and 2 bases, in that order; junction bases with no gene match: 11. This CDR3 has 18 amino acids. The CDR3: CASSQDRIGTGPNTEAFF. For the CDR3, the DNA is TGTGCCAGCAGCCAAGATCGAATTGGGACAGGACCTAACACTGAAGCTTTCTTT.

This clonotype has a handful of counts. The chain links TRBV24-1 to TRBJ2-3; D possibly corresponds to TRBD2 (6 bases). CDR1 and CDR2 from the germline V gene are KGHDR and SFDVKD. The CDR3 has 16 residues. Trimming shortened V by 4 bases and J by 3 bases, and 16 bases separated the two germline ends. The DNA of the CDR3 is TGTGCCACCAGTGACCCGGGGACTTGGGGAACAGATACGCAGTATTTT. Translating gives CATSDPGTWGTDTQYF.

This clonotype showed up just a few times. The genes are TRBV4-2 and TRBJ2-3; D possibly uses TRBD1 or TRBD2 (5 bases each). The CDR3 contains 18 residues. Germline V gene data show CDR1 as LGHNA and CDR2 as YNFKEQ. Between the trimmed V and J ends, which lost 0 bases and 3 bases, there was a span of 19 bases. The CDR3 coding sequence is TGTGCCAGCAGCCAAGATGGGGGAGTGGGAGAGGCGACAGATACGCAGTATTTT. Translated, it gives CASSQDGGVGEATDTQYF.

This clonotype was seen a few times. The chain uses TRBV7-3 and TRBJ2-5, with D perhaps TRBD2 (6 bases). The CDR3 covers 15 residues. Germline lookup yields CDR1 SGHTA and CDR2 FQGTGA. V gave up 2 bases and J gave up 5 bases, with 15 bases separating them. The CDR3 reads CASSLAGSVGETQYF. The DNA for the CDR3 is TGTGCCAGCAGCTTAGCGGGAAGTGTGGGGGAGACCCAGTACTTC.

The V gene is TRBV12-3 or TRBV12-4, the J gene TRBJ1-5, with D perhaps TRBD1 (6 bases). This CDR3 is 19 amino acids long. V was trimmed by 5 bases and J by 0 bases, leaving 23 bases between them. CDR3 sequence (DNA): TGTGCCAGCAGTCGCCGAGACAGGACTCCATTTTATAGCAATCAGCCCCAGCATTTT. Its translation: CASSRRDRTPFYSNQPQHF.

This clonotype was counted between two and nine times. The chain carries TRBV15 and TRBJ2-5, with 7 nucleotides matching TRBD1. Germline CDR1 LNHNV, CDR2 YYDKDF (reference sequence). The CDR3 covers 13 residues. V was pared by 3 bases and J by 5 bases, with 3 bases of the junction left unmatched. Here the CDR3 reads CATSSFRGETQYF. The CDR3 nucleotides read TGTGCCACCAGCAGTTTCAGGGGGGAGACCCAGTACTTC.

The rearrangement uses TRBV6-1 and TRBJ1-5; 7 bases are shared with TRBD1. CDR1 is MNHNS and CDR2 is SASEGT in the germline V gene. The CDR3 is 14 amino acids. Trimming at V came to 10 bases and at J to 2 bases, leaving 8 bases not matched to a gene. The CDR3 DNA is TGTGCCACTCGGGAGGGGGCGGGCAATCAGCCCCAGCATTTT. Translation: CATREGAGNQPQHF.

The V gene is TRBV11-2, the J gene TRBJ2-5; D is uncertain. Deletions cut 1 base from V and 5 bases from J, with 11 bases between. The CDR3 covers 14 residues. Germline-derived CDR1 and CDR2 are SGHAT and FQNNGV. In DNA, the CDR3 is TGTGCCAGCAGCTTAGGCGGCAGTTGGGAGACCCAGTACTTC. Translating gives CASSLGGSWETQYF. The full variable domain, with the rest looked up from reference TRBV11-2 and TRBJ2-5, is EAGVAQSPRYKIIEKRQSVAFWCNPISGHATLYWYQQILGQGPKLLIQFQNNGVVDDSQLPKDRFSAERLKGVDSTLKIQPAKLEDSAVYLCASSLGGSWETQYFGPGTRLLVL.

DNA for the CDR3: TGTGCCATCAGTGAGTTACCCCGACAGGGGAAGGTCTATGGCTACACCTTC. This codes for CAISELPRQGKVYGYTF. The rearrangement links TRBV10-3 to TRBJ1-2; the match to TRBD1 covers 8 bases. Trimming cost V 1 base and J 4 bases; bases outside gene matches: 11. Germline V CDR1 and CDR2: ENHRY, SYGVKD. The CDR3 runs 17 residues.

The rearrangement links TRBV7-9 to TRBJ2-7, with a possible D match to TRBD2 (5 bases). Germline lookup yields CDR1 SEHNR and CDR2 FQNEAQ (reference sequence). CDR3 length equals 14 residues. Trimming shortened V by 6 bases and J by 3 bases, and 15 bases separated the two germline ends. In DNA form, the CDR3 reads TGTGCCAGCAGATTTTCGGGGTCCCACTACGAGCAGTACTTC. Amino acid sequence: CASRFSGSHYEQYF.

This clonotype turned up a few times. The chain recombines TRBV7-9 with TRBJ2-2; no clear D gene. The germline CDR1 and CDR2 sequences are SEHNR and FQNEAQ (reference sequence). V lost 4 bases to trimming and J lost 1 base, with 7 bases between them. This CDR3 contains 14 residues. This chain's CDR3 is CASSYGQNTGELFF. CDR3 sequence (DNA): TGTGCCAGCAGCTACGGGCAGAACACCGGGGAGCTGTTTTTT.

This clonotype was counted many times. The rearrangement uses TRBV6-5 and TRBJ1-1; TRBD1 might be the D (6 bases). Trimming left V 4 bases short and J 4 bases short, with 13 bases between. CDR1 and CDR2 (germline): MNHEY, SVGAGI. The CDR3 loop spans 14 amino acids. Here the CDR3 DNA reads TGTGCCAGCAGTTCCCCAACAGGGATCACTGAAGCTTTCTTT. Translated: CASSSPTGITEAFF.

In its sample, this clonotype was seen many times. In DNA, the CDR3 is TGTGCCAGCAGCTTAGGTCCAGCGGGGGGCCGCAATGAGCAGTTCTTC. It specifies CASSLGPAGGRNEQFF. The chain is built from TRBV7-8 and TRBJ2-1, with 9 bases lining up with TRBD2. The ends lost 1 base at V and 6 bases at J; junction bases unmatched: 7. Germline CDR1 and CDR2: SGHVS and FQNEAQ. The CDR3 spans 16 residues.

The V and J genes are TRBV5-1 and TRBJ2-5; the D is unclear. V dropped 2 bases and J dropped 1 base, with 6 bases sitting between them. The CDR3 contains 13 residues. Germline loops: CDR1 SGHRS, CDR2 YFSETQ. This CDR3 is CASSLIPQETQYF. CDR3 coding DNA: TGCGCCAGCAGCTTAATCCCCCAAGAGACCCAGTACTTC.

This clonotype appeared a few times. The CDR3 spells CASSTWTVGDEQFF. CDR3 DNA: TGTGCCAGCAGCACCTGGACAGTGGGCGATGAGCAGTTCTTC. This chain connects TRBV7-8 to TRBJ2-1, with D possibly TRBD1 on 6 matching bases. Trimming left V 5 bases short and J 8 bases short, with 16 bases between. This CDR3 region has 14 residues. From germline, CDR1 is SGHVS and CDR2 FQNEAQ. The full variable domain, in which reference TRBV7-8 and TRBJ2-1 provide the parts outside the CDR3, is GAGVSQSPRYKVAKRGQDVALRCDPISGHVSLFWYQQALGQGPEFLTYFQNEAQLDKSGLPSDRFFAERPEGSVSTLKIQRTQQEDSAVYLCASSTWTVGDEQFFGPGTRLTVL.

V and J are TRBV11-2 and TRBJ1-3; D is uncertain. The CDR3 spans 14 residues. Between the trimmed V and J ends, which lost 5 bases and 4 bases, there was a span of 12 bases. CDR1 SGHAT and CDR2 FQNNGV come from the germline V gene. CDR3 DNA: TGTGCCAGCAGCCCCTCGGTACTAGGAAACACCATATATTTT. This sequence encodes CASSPSVLGNTIYF.

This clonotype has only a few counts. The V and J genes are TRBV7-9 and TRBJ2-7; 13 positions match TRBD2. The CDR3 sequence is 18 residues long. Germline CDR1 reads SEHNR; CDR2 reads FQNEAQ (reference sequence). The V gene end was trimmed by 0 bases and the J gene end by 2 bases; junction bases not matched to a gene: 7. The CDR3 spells CASSLATGLAGEPYEQYF. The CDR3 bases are TGTGCCAGCAGCTTAGCAACAGGACTAGCGGGAGAGCCCTACGAGCAGTACTTC. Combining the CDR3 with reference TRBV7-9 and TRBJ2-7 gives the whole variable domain DTGVSQNPRHKITKRGQNVTFRCDPISEHNRLYWYRQTLGQGPEFLTYFQNEAQLEKSRLLSDRFSAERPKGSFSTLEIQRTEQGDSAMYLCASSLATGLAGEPYEQYFGPGTRLTVT.

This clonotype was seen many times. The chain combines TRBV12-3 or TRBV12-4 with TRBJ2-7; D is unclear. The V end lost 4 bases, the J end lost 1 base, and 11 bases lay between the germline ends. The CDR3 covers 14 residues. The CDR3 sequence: CASSSRAGSYEQYF. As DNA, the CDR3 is TGTGCCAGCAGTTCCCGGGCCGGATCCTACGAGCAGTACTTC.

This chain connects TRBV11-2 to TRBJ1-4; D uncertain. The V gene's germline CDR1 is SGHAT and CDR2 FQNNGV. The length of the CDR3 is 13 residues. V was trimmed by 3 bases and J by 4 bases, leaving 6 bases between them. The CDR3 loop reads CASSFVRNEKLFF. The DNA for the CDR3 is TGTGCCAGCAGCTTCGTCCGTAATGAAAAACTGTTTTTT.

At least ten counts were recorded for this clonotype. The CDR3 DNA reads as TGCAGCGTCGACAGGGGGCACGAGCAGTACTTC. Its translation: CSVDRGHEQYF. The chain combines TRBV29-1 with TRBJ2-7; 10 positions agree with TRBD1. The CDR3 runs 11 residues. V gave up 6 bases and J gave up 5 bases; unmatched junction bases: 1. Germline values: CDR1 SQVTM, CDR2 ANQGSEA.

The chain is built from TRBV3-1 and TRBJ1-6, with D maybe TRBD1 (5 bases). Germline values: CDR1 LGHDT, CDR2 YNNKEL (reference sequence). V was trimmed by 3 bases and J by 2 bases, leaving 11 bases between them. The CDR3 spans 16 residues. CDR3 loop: CASSQGVKTYNSPLHF. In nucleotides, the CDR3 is TGTGCCAGCAGCCAGGGGGTCAAGACCTATAATTCACCCCTCCACTTT.

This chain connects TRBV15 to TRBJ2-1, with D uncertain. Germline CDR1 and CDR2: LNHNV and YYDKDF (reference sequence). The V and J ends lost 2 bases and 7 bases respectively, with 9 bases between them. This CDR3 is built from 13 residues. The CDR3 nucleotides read TGTGCCACCAGCAGACATTCCGGGAATGAGCAGTTCTTC. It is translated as CATSRHSGNEQFF.

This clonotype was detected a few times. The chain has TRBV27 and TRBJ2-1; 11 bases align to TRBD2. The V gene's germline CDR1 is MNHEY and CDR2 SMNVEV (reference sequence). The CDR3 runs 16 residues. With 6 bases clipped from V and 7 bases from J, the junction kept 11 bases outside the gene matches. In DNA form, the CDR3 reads TGTGCCAGCAGACTCCTTACTAGCGGGAGTACAAATGAGCAGTTCTTC. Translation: CASRLLTSGSTNEQFF.

CDR3 nucleotide sequence: TGTGCCAGCAGTCCGACAGGGGGCGCGGATGGTGGCTACACCTTC. It encodes CASSPTGGADGGYTF. This rearrangement joins TRBV12-3 or TRBV12-4 to TRBJ1-2, with 10 bases aligning to TRBD1. This CDR3 is 15 amino acids long. V lost 5 bases, J lost 7 bases, and 10 bases stayed unmatched.

This chain's CDR3 is CASSWTGGSGQETQYF. CDR3 sequence (DNA): TGTGCCAGCAGCTGGACAGGGGGCTCGGGGCAAGAGACCCAGTACTTC. The chain carries TRBV7-2 and TRBJ2-5; 11 bases map to TRBD1. The CDR3 has 16 amino acids. The germline V gene encodes CDR1 SGHTA and CDR2 FQGNSA. V was pared by 4 bases and J by 2 bases, with 6 bases of the junction left unmatched.

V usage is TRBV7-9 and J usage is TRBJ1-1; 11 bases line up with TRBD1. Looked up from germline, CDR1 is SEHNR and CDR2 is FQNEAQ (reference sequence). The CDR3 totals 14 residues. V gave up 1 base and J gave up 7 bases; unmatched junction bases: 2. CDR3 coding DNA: TGTGCCAGCAGCTTAGGGACAGGGGGCGGTGAAGCTTTCTTT. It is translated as CASSLGTGGGEAFF.

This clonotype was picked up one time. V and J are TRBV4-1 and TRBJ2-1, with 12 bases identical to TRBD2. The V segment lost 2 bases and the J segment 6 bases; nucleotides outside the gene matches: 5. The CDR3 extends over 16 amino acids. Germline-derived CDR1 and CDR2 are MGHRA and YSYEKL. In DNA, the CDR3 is TGCGCCAGCAGCCAACTACTAGCGGGGGGAGGCAATGAGCAGTTCTTC. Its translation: CASSQLLAGGGNEQFF.